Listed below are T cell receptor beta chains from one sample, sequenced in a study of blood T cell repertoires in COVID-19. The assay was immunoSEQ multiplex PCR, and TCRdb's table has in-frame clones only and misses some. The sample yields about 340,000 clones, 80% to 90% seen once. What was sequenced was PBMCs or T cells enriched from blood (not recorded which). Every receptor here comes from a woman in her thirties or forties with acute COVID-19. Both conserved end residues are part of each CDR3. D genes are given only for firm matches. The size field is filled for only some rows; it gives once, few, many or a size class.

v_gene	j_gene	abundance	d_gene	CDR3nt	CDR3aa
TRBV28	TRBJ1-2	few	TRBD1	TGTGCCAGCAGTCCCCCCCTTGGACACAGGGGGGGTGGCTACACCTTC	CASSPPLGHRGGGYTF
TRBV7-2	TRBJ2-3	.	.	TGTGCCAGCAGCGTACTAAATACGCAGTATTTT	CASSVLNTQYF
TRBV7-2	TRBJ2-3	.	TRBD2	TGTGCCAGCAGCCTGGCCCCCGCGGGAGGAACAGATACGCAGTATTTT	CASSLAPAGGTDTQYF
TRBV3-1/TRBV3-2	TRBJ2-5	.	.	TGTGCCAGCAGCCTAGCAACAGGGTCTAGAGAGACCCAGTACTTC	CASSLATGSRETQYF
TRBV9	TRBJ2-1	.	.	TGTGCCAGCAGCGCATATGTGGGCGAGCAGTTCTTC	CASSAYVGEQFF
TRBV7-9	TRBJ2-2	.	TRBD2	TGTGCCAGCAGCTTAGCCAGCGGGGGGCTTACCGGGGAGCTGTTTTTT	CASSLASGGLTGELFF
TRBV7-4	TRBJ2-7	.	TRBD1	TGTGCCAGCAGCTTATCGTGGGACAGGTGGGACGAGCAGTACTTC	CASSLSWDRWDEQYF
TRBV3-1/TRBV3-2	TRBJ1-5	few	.	TGTGCCAGCAGCCAGGGGCAGGCGGTACTCAATCAGCCCCAGCATTTT	CASSQGQAVLNQPQHF
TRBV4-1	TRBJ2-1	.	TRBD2	TGCGCCAGCAGCCAAGAGTGGGGGACTAGTGGGACCGATGAGCAGTTCTTC	CASSQEWGTSGTDEQFF
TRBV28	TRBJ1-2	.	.	TGTGCCAGCAGTTTATATGGGAGCGGCTACACCTTC	CASSLYGSGYTF
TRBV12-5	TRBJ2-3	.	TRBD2	TGTGCTAGTGGTTACACCCCTAGCGGGAGCTACCCAGATACGCAGTATTTT	CASGYTPSGSYPDTQYF
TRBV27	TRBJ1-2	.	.	TGTGCCAGCAGTTCCTCGCCCAGATTCACAGGCATCTATGGCTACACCTTC	CASSSSPRFTGIYGYTF
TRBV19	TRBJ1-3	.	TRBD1	TGTGCCAGTAGTACCCTGACAGGGCGTGGAAACACCATATATTTT	CASSTLTGRGNTIYF
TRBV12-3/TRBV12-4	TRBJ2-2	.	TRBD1	TGTGCCAGCAAGACAGGGGCCGGGGAGCTGTTTTTT	CASKTGAGELFF
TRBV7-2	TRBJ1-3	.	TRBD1	TGTGCCAGCAGCTTTACAGGGGGGGAAAACACCATATATTTT	CASSFTGGENTIYF
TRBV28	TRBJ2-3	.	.	TGTGCCAGCAGTCCCGGGACTAGCACAGATACGCAGTATTTT	CASSPGTSTDTQYF
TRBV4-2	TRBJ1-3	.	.	TGTGCCAGCAGCCAATCAACCCAGGATCAGTCTGGAAACACCATATATTTT	CASSQSTQDQSGNTIYF
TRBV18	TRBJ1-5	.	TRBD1	TGTGCCAGCTCACCCGTGGACAGGGGGAGAGGTCAGCCCCAGCATTTT	CASSPVDRGRGQPQHF
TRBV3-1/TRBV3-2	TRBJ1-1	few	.	TGTGCCAGCAGCGCTAGAGGTGCAGTGAACACTGAAGCTTTCTTT	CASSARGAVNTEAFF
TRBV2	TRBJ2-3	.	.	TGTGCCAGCTCCGGTGGTCCAGGGGGGTACACAGATACGCAGTATTTT	CASSGGPGGYTDTQYF
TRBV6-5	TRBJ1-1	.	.	TGTGCCAGCAGTAAGGGAGGAGGATACAACACTGAAGCTTTCTTT	CASSKGGGYNTEAFF
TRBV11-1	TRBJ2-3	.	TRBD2	TGTGCCAGCAGCCGAGGGACTAGCGTATACACAGATACGCAGTATTTT	CASSRGTSVYTDTQYF
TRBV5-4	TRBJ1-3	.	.	TGTGCCAGCAGCTTGGGGACAGTCCGGTCTGGAAACACCATATATTTT	CASSLGTVRSGNTIYF
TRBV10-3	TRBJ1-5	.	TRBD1	TGTGCCATCAGTGGACAGGGTTCTCAACAGCCCCAGCATTTT	CAISGQGSQQPQHF
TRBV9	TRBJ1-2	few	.	TGTGCCAGCAGCGCCTCCCTCGGGGGACCTTATAACTATGGCTACACCTTC	CASSASLGGPYNYGYTF
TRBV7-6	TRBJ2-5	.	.	TGTGCCAGCAGCTCTACATTAAGGGACACCCAAGAGACCCAGTACTTC	CASSSTLRDTQETQYF
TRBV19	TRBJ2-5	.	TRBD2	TGTGCCAGTAGTTTGGGGACTAGCCGACAAGAGACCCAGTACTTC	CASSLGTSRQETQYF
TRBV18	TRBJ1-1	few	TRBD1	TGTGCCAGCTCACCCTCGGGACAGGGCCCTGAAGCTTTCTTT	CASSPSGQGPEAFF
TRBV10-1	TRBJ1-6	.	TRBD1	TGCGCCAGACAATACGGGACAGATAATTCACCCCTCCACTTT	CARQYGTDNSPLHF
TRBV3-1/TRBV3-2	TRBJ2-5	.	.	TGTGCCAGCAGCCCAAGGGAGAACCAAGAGACCCAGTACTTC	CASSPRENQETQYF
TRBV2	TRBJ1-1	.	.	TGTGCCAGCAGTGAAGCGGGAAGGGGAGAAGCTTTCTTT	CASSEAGRGEAFF
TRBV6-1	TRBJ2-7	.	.	TGTGCCAGCAGTGAATGGGGTAGCGCTAGAAAGTTCTCCTACGAGCAGTACTTC	CASSEWGSARKFSYEQYF
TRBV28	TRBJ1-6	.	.	TGTGCCAGCAGTTTAAGACAGATAAATTCACCCCTCCACTTT	CASSLRQINSPLHF
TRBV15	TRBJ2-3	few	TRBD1	TGTGCCACTACAGACCGGGACAGGCCTTCAGATACGCAGTATTTT	CATTDRDRPSDTQYF
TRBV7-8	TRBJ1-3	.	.	TGTGCCAGCAGCAGAGCTCCCCAGGCCTCTGGAAACACCATATATTTT	CASSRAPQASGNTIYF
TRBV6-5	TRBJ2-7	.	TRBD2	TGTGCCAGCAGTTCCTACCCGGGACTAGCGGTTATCGAGCAGTACTTC	CASSSYPGLAVIEQYF
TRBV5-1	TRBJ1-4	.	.	TGCGCCAGCAGCTTGGGCCAGGGGACTAATGAAAAACTGTTTTTT	CASSLGQGTNEKLFF
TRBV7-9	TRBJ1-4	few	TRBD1	TGTGCCAGCAGCCCGGACAGGGCGGTTAATGAAAAACTGTTTTTT	CASSPDRAVNEKLFF
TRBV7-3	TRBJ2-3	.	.	TGTGCCAGCAGCGGGGCCGTGGGGAATTCAGATACGCAGTATTTT	CASSGAVGNSDTQYF
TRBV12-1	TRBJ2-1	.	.	TGTGCCAGCAGCCCCGCCGGGACTAACCCCTACAATGAGCAGTTCTTC	CASSPAGTNPYNEQFF
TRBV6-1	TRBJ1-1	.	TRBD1	TGTGCCAGCAGTGATCGAGGACAGGGGACTAAATTTTTCTTT	CASSDRGQGTKFFF
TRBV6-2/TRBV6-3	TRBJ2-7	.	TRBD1	TGTGCCAGCAGTTCCTGGACAGGGGGCTTGTACGAGCAGTACTTC	CASSSWTGGLYEQYF
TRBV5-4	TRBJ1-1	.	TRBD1	TGTGCCAGCAGCTTGGGGTCTCCCGGACAGGCGAACACTGAAGCTTTCTTT	CASSLGSPGQANTEAFF
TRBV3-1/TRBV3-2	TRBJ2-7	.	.	TGTGCCAGCAGCCAAGGCGGACTAAACTACGAGCAGTACTTC	CASSQGGLNYEQYF
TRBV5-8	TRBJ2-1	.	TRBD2	TGTGCCAGCAGCTTCACTAGCGGGAGCTCCTACAATGAGCAGTTCTTC	CASSFTSGSSYNEQFF
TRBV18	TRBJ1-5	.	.	TGTGCCAGCTCACCGGACATAGGCAATCAGCCCCAGCATTTT	CASSPDIGNQPQHF
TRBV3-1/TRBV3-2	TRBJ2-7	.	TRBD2	TGTGCCAGCAGCCCACTAGCGGACCACTACGAGCAGTACTTC	CASSPLADHYEQYF
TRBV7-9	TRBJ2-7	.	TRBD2	TGTGCCAGCAGCCAGAGCGGGAGGCGGGACGAGCAGTACTTC	CASSQSGRRDEQYF
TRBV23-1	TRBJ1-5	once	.	TGCGCCAGCAGTCAATCGCTGGACAGACATCAGCCCCAGCATTTT	CASSQSLDRHQPQHF
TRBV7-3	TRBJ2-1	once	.	TGTGCCAGCAGCTCAACCCCGGACAATGAGCAGTTCTTC	CASSSTPDNEQFF
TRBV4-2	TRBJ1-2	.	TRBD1	TGTGCCAGCAGCCAAGGACAGGGCACCTATGGCTACACCTTC	CASSQGQGTYGYTF
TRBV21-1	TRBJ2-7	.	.	TGTGCCAGCAGCAAACCCTCACCGGACAGGGTCTCCTCCTACGAGCAGTACTTC	CASSKPSPDRVSSYEQYF
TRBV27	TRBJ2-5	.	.	TGTGCCAGCAGTTTACTTACTCAAGAGACCCAGTACTTC	CASSLLTQETQYF
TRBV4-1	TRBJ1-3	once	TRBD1	TGCGCCAGCAGCCAAGGGATACCGCAGGGGGCATCCTCTGGAAACACCATATATTTT	CASSQGIPQGASSGNTIYF
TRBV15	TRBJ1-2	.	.	TGTGCCACCAGCAGAGGGGGATGGGGGGAGTATGGCTACACCTTC	CATSRGGWGEYGYTF
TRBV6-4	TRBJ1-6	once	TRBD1	TGTGCCAGCCCCCGGGACAGGGCCTATTCACCCCTCCACTTT	CASPRDRAYSPLHF
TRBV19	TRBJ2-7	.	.	TGTGCCAGTAGTACCGGACTTGGCCCGAACGAGCAGTACTTC	CASSTGLGPNEQYF